The present T cell receptor (beta chain) was sequenced within a study of blood T cells in healthy people across ages. Study-level points and caveats: Estimated diversity across one million T cells was deemed an underestimate.

This CDR3 comprises 18 residues. Trimming removed 4 bases from V and 4 bases from J, with 23 bases in between. It was with a sample-barcoded 5' primer and a J-beta primer mix that a second PCR of about 6 to 12 cycles was run. In TCRdb, the 5' RACE reads were re-called with MiXCR into one record per CDR3 protein. The table has hundreds of thousands of distinct CDR3 sequences, about 55% seen once. In the case of this clonotype: Its antigen is not known.

The chain employs TRBV12-3 or TRBV12-4 and TRBJ2-1, with TRBD2 as a possible D gene (7 bases). The sequencing input was blood. The receptor's source is a man aged 55-75 years in good health. CDR3: CASSWGRFGGGLYNEQFF. The CDR3 nucleotides are TGTGCCAGCAGTTGGGGTCGATTCGGCGGGGGCCTATACAATGAGCAGTTCTTC.